This T cell receptor beta chain was obtained from a study of post-analysis software for immune sequencing data. Study in general: Both relapsing-remitting and secondary progressive multiple sclerosis featured among the disease courses, as did progressive-relapsing multiple sclerosis. Points from the study as a whole: Patients used about five TRBV segments, including TRBV5-6, TRBV5-1 and TRBV20-1, more often than controls. Controls showed significantly higher normalized Chao1 diversity than did multiple sclerosis patients. Batch-mates among the samples co-clustered strongly by F measure.

Trimming removed 5 bases at V and 4 bases at J, with 11 bases between. Germline V gene lookup returns CDR1 DFQATT and CDR2 SNEGSKA (reference sequence). The CDR3 consists of 12 residues. TCR beta cDNA libraries had unique molecular identifiers. TCRdb used MiXCR to reprocess the PCR reads, holding one entry per CDR3 protein. The repertoire includes almost 700,000 distinct CDR3 sequences, approximately 60% of them detected once, and about 11% sits in the top ten. Comments on this clonotype: Its target is unknown.

Sequencing was done on a sample of blood. The TCR comes from a girl aged 2 to 10 with multiple sclerosis. The chain links TRBV20-1 to TRBJ2-5; TRBD1 is a possible D gene (5 bases). CDR3 region: CSAPGRGETQYF. The CDR3 DNA sequence: TGCAGTGCTCCCGGAAGGGGAGAGACCCAGTACTTC.